These T cell receptor beta chains were read from a single sample in a study of T cell responses to AZD1222 COVID-19 vaccine. Sequenced by immunoSEQ multiplex PCR; TCRdb stores in-frame clones only, minus some. The sample has around 130,000 clones, just over 85% seen once. This material consisted of peripheral blood, taken on day 0 of MenACWY control vaccination. These receptors all stem from an adult in good health. The CDR3 runs from the conserved cysteine through the conserved F or W. A D gene is named only where the DNA matches it firmly. Clone size appears in some rows only: once, few, many, or a class for an expanded clone.

CDR3 protein: CASRQGRAVTYEQYF; CDR3 DNA: TGTGCCAGCAGGCAGGGCAGGGCTGTAACCTACGAGCAGTACTTC; V gene: TRBV6-5; CDR3 length: 15; clone size: .; D gene: .; J gene: TRBJ2-7
CDR3 protein: CASSAWTSETDTQYF; CDR3 DNA: TGTGCCAGCAGCGCTTGGACTAGCGAGACAGATACGCAGTATTTT; V gene: TRBV9; CDR3 length: 15; clone size: .; D gene: TRBD2; J gene: TRBJ2-3
CDR3 protein: CASSSGLIETQYF; CDR3 DNA: TGTGCCAGCAGCTCTGGACTGATAGAGACCCAGTACTTC; V gene: TRBV5-4; CDR3 length: 13; clone size: few; D gene: .; J gene: TRBJ2-5
CDR3 protein: CASSELVFGNTIYF; CDR3 DNA: TGTGCCAGCAGTGAATTAGTCTTCGGAAACACCATATATTTT; V gene: TRBV6-1; CDR3 length: 14; clone size: .; D gene: .; J gene: TRBJ1-3
CDR3 protein: CASSPYRLGGQPQHF; CDR3 DNA: TGTGCCAGCAGTCCCTACCGATTGGGGGGTCAGCCCCAGCATTTT; V gene: TRBV28; CDR3 length: 15; clone size: .; D gene: .; J gene: TRBJ1-5
CDR3 protein: CARSFGQHSNQPQHF; CDR3 DNA: TGTGCCAGAAGCTTCGGACAGCATAGCAATCAGCCCCAGCATTTT; V gene: TRBV5-3; CDR3 length: 15; clone size: .; D gene: .; J gene: TRBJ1-5
CDR3 protein: CASSQGRVTDTQYF; CDR3 DNA: TGCGCCAGCAGCCAAGGGAGGGTCACAGATACGCAGTATTTT; V gene: TRBV5-1; CDR3 length: 14; clone size: .; D gene: TRBD2; J gene: TRBJ2-3
CDR3 protein: CASSLGGTSSTDTQYF; CDR3 DNA: TGTGCCAGCAGCTTAGGTGGGACTAGCAGCACAGATACGCAGTATTTT; V gene: TRBV7-2; CDR3 length: 16; clone size: .; D gene: TRBD2; J gene: TRBJ2-3
CDR3 protein: CASSQATGGFDEQYF; CDR3 DNA: TGTGCCAGCAGCCAAGCGACAGGGGGCTTCGACGAGCAGTACTTC; V gene: TRBV4-2; CDR3 length: 15; clone size: .; D gene: TRBD1; J gene: TRBJ2-7
CDR3 protein: CASSRRNNEQFF; CDR3 DNA: TGTGCCAGCAGCCGCAGAAACAATGAGCAGTTCTTC; V gene: TRBV11-3; CDR3 length: 12; clone size: .; D gene: .; J gene: TRBJ2-1
CDR3 protein: CASSEGSGLNTEAFF; CDR3 DNA: TGTGCCAGCAGTGAAGGGTCAGGGTTGAACACTGAAGCTTTCTTT; V gene: TRBV2; CDR3 length: 15; clone size: .; D gene: .; J gene: TRBJ1-1
CDR3 protein: CASSDGRATDTQYF; CDR3 DNA: TGTGCCAGCAGTGATGGGAGGGCGACAGATACGCAGTATTTT; V gene: TRBV28; CDR3 length: 14; clone size: .; D gene: TRBD2; J gene: TRBJ2-3
CDR3 protein: CASSLKTGGAEQYF; CDR3 DNA: TGTGCCAGCAGCCTGAAGACAGGGGGTGCCGAGCAGTACTTC; V gene: TRBV14; CDR3 length: 14; clone size: .; D gene: TRBD1; J gene: TRBJ2-7
CDR3 protein: CASSYANYGYTF; CDR3 DNA: TGTGCCAGCAGCTATGCGAACTATGGCTACACCTTC; V gene: TRBV13; CDR3 length: 12; clone size: .; D gene: .; J gene: TRBJ1-2
CDR3 protein: CASSYGQPPYEQYF; CDR3 DNA: TGTGCCAGCAGCTACGGACAGCCCCCCTACGAGCAGTACTTC; V gene: TRBV7-9; CDR3 length: 14; clone size: .; D gene: .; J gene: TRBJ2-7
CDR3 protein: CASSLATASRVWNEQFF; CDR3 DNA: TGCGCCAGCAGCTTGGCTACCGCAAGCAGGGTTTGGAATGAGCAGTTCTTC; V gene: TRBV5-1; CDR3 length: 17; clone size: .; D gene: .; J gene: TRBJ2-1
CDR3 protein: CASSFDGRMNTEAFF; CDR3 DNA: TGTGCCAGCAGTTTCGACGGGCGGATGAACACTGAAGCTTTCTTT; V gene: TRBV28; CDR3 length: 15; clone size: .; D gene: .; J gene: TRBJ1-1
CDR3 protein: CASSGGNTEAFF; CDR3 DNA: TGTGCCAGCAGCGGGGGGAACACTGAAGCTTTCTTT; V gene: TRBV11-2; CDR3 length: 12; clone size: .; D gene: .; J gene: TRBJ1-1
CDR3 protein: CASSLLGGEGADTQYF; CDR3 DNA: TGCGCCAGCAGCTTGTTAGGGGGAGAAGGGGCAGATACGCAGTATTTT; V gene: TRBV5-1; CDR3 length: 16; clone size: .; D gene: .; J gene: TRBJ2-3
CDR3 protein: CATDRDPNEKLFF; CDR3 DNA: TGTGCCACGGACAGGGATCCTAATGAAAAACTGTTTTTT; V gene: TRBV28; CDR3 length: 13; clone size: .; D gene: TRBD1; J gene: TRBJ1-4
CDR3 protein: CASSAEAGPSYEQYF; CDR3 DNA: TGTGCCAGCAGTGCCGAGGCAGGTCCCTCCTACGAGCAGTACTTC; V gene: TRBV6-4; CDR3 length: 15; clone size: once; D gene: .; J gene: TRBJ2-7
CDR3 protein: CASRQLGRTMNTEAFF; CDR3 DNA: TGCGCCAGCAGGCAATTAGGTAGGACTATGAACACTGAAGCTTTCTTT; V gene: TRBV4-1; CDR3 length: 16; clone size: few; D gene: .; J gene: TRBJ1-1
CDR3 protein: CASSLGGTYNSPLHF; CDR3 DNA: TGTGCCAGCAGCTTAGGGGGCACCTATAATTCACCCCTCCACTTT; V gene: TRBV7-2; CDR3 length: 15; clone size: .; D gene: .; J gene: TRBJ1-6
CDR3 protein: CASSQDLGRAFF; CDR3 DNA: TGTGCCAGCAGCCAAGACCTGGGTCGGGCTTTCTTT; V gene: TRBV4-2; CDR3 length: 12; clone size: .; D gene: .; J gene: TRBJ1-1
CDR3 protein: CASGLGYGYTF; CDR3 DNA: TGTGCCAGCGGACTAGGGTATGGCTACACCTTC; V gene: TRBV6-5; CDR3 length: 11; clone size: .; D gene: .; J gene: TRBJ1-2
CDR3 protein: CASSLAGGDGYTF; CDR3 DNA: TGTGCCAGCAGCTTAGCCGGGGGCGATGGCTACACCTTC; V gene: TRBV11-2; CDR3 length: 13; clone size: .; D gene: .; J gene: TRBJ1-2
CDR3 protein: CASSYSGGGYQPQHF; CDR3 DNA: TGTGCCAGCAGTTACTCAGGAGGGGGGTATCAGCCCCAGCATTTT; V gene: TRBV6-2/TRBV6-3; CDR3 length: 15; clone size: .; D gene: .; J gene: TRBJ1-5
CDR3 protein: CASTGVGREQYF; CDR3 DNA: TGTGCCAGCACAGGGGTCGGTCGCGAGCAGTACTTC; V gene: TRBV6-5; CDR3 length: 12; clone size: .; D gene: .; J gene: TRBJ2-7
CDR3 protein: CASSNTRGTQHF; CDR3 DNA: TGTGCCAGCAGCAATACTCGGGGGACCCAGCATTTT; V gene: TRBV27; CDR3 length: 12; clone size: .; D gene: .; J gene: TRBJ1-5
CDR3 protein: CASSLARQALGPYEQYF; CDR3 DNA: TGTGCCAGCAGCTTAGCCAGACAGGCCTTGGGGCCCTACGAGCAGTACTTC; V gene: TRBV7-9; CDR3 length: 17; clone size: .; D gene: .; J gene: TRBJ2-7
CDR3 protein: CASTGQGTDTQYF; CDR3 DNA: TGTGCCAGCACGGGACAGGGCACAGATACGCAGTATTTT; V gene: TRBV27; CDR3 length: 13; clone size: .; D gene: TRBD1; J gene: TRBJ2-3
CDR3 protein: CASSQGPATLSSYNEQFF; CDR3 DNA: TGTGCCAGCAGCCAGGGTCCGGCCACTTTGAGCTCCTACAATGAGCAGTTCTTC; V gene: TRBV4-2; CDR3 length: 18; clone size: .; D gene: .; J gene: TRBJ2-1
CDR3 protein: CATSDPPGYEQYF; CDR3 DNA: TGTGCCACCAGTGACCCCCCAGGGTACGAGCAGTACTTC; V gene: TRBV24-1; CDR3 length: 13; clone size: once; D gene: .; J gene: TRBJ2-7
CDR3 protein: CASAPALGEEKLFF; CDR3 DNA: TGTGCCAGCGCGCCCGCCTTGGGGGAGGAAAAACTGTTTTTT; V gene: TRBV21-1; CDR3 length: 14; clone size: few; D gene: .; J gene: TRBJ1-4
CDR3 protein: CASSIGRAFRDDYGYTF; CDR3 DNA: TGTGCCAGTAGTATAGGTCGGGCGTTCAGGGACGACTATGGCTACACCTTC; V gene: TRBV19; CDR3 length: 17; clone size: .; D gene: .; J gene: TRBJ1-2